This passage covers 32 T cell receptor beta chains from one sample sequenced in a study of shared clonotypes between healthy human individuals. The table came from immunoSEQ multiplex PCR; TCRdb's copy has only in-frame clones and leaves some out. The sample includes fewer than 2.5 million clones, 93% of them seen just once. Sequences were obtained from naive CD4+ T cells from PBMCs. As to subset: CD45RA+ positively selected. These receptor sequences come from a man aged 18 to 30 in good health. Some clones in this sample may be carry-over from other donors' samples.

V and J are TRBV6-5 and TRBJ2-7, with D possibly being TRBD1 (6 bases). Trimming stripped 4 bases from V and 9 bases from J, with 13 bases between. The germline CDR1 and CDR2 sequences are MNHEY and SVGAGI. The CDR3 has 12 amino acids. The CDR3: CASSSLSDRQYF. The CDR3 bases are TGTGCCAGCAGTTCCCTTTCGGACAGGCAGTACTTC.

The gene calls are TRBV9 and TRBJ2-3, with D unresolved. With 0 bases removed from V and 2 bases from J, the gap between germline ends came to 10 bases. This CDR3 comprises 15 residues. The germline V gene has CDR1 SGDLS and CDR2 YYNGEE. In nucleotides, the CDR3 is TGTGCCAGCAGCGTAGGTTCAGATATCACAGATACGCAGTATTTT. Protein: CASSVGSDITDTQYF.

The V and J genes are TRBV7-2 and TRBJ2-7, with D hard to call. Germline CDR1 reads SGHTA; CDR2 reads FQGNSA. The CDR3 totals 16 residues. V was cut by 3 bases and J by 2 bases, with 17 bases left in between. CDR3 sequence (DNA): TGTGCCAGCAGCTTGAGGAACCACTTTACCACCTACGAGCAGTACTTC. Amino acid sequence: CASSLRNHFTTYEQYF. The variable domain in full, completed from reference TRBV7-2 and TRBJ2-7, reads GAGVSQSPSNKVTEKGKDVELRCDPISGHTALYWYRQSLGQGLEFLIYFQGNSAPDKSGLPSDRFSAERTGGSVSTLTIQRTQQEDSAVYLCASSLRNHFTTYEQYFGPGTRLTVT.

This chain's CDR3 is CASSPDIFVQPQHF. DNA for the CDR3: TGTGCCAGCAGCCCCGACATTTTCGTTCAGCCCCAGCATTTT. This chain connects TRBV6-6 to TRBJ1-5; D is ambiguous. The CDR3 runs 14 residues. Trimming removed 6 bases at V and 6 bases at J, with 15 bases between. Germline CDR1 MNHNY, CDR2 SVGAGI (reference sequence).

The CDR3 region has the DNA TGTGCCAGCAGTCCAGCGGGCTTCTATGGCTACACCTTC. As protein: CASSPAGFYGYTF. The chain carries TRBV27 and TRBJ1-2, with D unclear. CDR3 size: 13 residues. The V gene lost 5 bases and the J gene lost 4 bases, with 11 bases spanning the gap. Germline V gene data show CDR1 as MNHEY and CDR2 as SMNVEV (reference sequence).

The chain links TRBV4-1 to TRBJ1-2; D might be TRBD1 (5 bases). Germline-derived CDR1 and CDR2 are MGHRA and YSYEKL. CDR3 length equals 14 residues. Trimming shortened V by 1 base and J by 5 bases, and 11 bases separated the two germline ends. The CDR3 spells CASSQVSGTYGYTF. DNA for the CDR3: TGCGCCAGCAGCCAAGTCTCAGGGACTTATGGCTACACCTTC.

This chain links TRBV2 with TRBJ2-3, with D possibly being TRBD1 or TRBD2 (5 bases each). This CDR3 is 14 amino acids long. V shed 10 bases and J shed 0 bases, with 14 bases lying between them. Germline loops: CDR1 SNHLY, CDR2 FYNNEI. CDR3 nucleotide sequence: TGTGCCACCACCTGGGGGACGAGCACAGATACGCAGTATTTT. Protein sequence: CATTWGTSTDTQYF.

The table lists this clone with a count of one. The chain couples TRBV5-1 to TRBJ1-6; 7 bases match TRBD1. The CDR3 consists of 16 residues. Germline V gene sequence: CDR1 SGHRS, CDR2 YFSETQ. V lost 1 base, J lost 7 bases, and 8 bases stayed unmatched. In DNA, the CDR3 is TGCGCCAGCAGCTTGCCCCGACAGGGTACGAATTCACCCCTCCACTTT. Translated, it gives CASSLPRQGTNSPLHF.

The chain is built from TRBV5-6 and TRBJ2-7; D possibly matches TRBD1 or TRBD2 (5 bases each). Germline CDR1 reads SGHDT; CDR2 reads YYEEEE. This CDR3 is 15 amino acids long. The V end lost 0 bases, the J end lost 2 bases, and 12 bases lay between the germline ends. The DNA for the CDR3 is TGTGCCAGCAGCTTGGGGGGGAGTATCCCCTACGAGCAGTACTTC. Its translation is CASSLGGSIPYEQYF. Full variable domain (rest looked up from reference TRBV5-6 and TRBJ2-7): DAGVTQSPTHLIKTRGQQVTLRCSPKSGHDTVSWYQQALGQGPQFIFQYYEEEERQRGNFPDRFSGHQFPNYSSELNVNALLLGDSALYLCASSLGGSIPYEQYFGPGTRLTVT.

The chain employs TRBV28 and TRBJ1-2, with D possibly being TRBD1 (5 bases). The V gene's germline CDR1 is MDHEN and CDR2 SYDVKM. This CDR3 contains 15 residues. V lost 2 bases, J lost 7 bases, and 17 bases lay in between. The CDR3 coding sequence is TGTGCCAGCAGTTTAATGGGGCGGGGTACAGGTGGCTACACCTTC. It translates to CASSLMGRGTGGYTF.

The V and J genes are TRBV14 and TRBJ2-5; TRBD2 matches 9 bases. The CDR3 length is 14 residues. Trimming took 1 base from V and 9 from J; bases not matched to a gene: 6. Germline CDR1 reads SGHDN; CDR2 reads FVKESK. CDR3 region: CASSQVVAGGPQYF. CDR3 nucleotide sequence: TGTGCCAGCAGCCAAGTAGTCGCGGGAGGGCCCCAGTACTTC.

The chain carries TRBV15 and TRBJ2-3, with 7 bases matching TRBD2. The junction had 4 bases not matched to a gene; V was cut back by 0 bases and J by 7 bases. There are 14 residues in the CDR3. Germline values: CDR1 LNHNV, CDR2 YYDKDF (reference sequence). The CDR3 is CATSRDRGVYTQYF. In DNA form, the CDR3 reads TGTGCCACCAGCAGAGATCGGGGGGTATATACGCAGTATTTT.

The genes are TRBV11-2 and TRBJ2-5; D possibly uses TRBD1 or TRBD2 (6 bases each). This CDR3 spans 15 amino acids. From germline, CDR1 is SGHAT and CDR2 FQNNGV. Trimming shortened V by 5 bases and J by 5 bases, and 18 bases separated the two germline ends. The CDR3 loop is CASSPSRGVGETQYF. In nucleotides, the CDR3 is TGTGCCAGCAGCCCCTCGAGGGGGGTGGGGGAGACCCAGTACTTC.

CDR3: CASFRPPNEKLFF. The CDR3 nucleotides read TGTGCCAGCTTCAGACCCCCTAATGAAAAACTGTTTTTT. This chain uses TRBV21-1 with TRBJ1-4. TRBV21-1 is tagged as a pseudogene. The CDR3 consists of 13 residues.

The chain recombines TRBV7-9 with TRBJ1-4; D is possibly TRBD1 (5 bases). V was pared by 8 bases and J by 0 bases, with 10 bases between. From germline, CDR1 is SEHNR and CDR2 FQNEAQ (reference sequence). The CDR3 spans 14 residues. The CDR3 loop reads CASGASSTNEKLFF. The CDR3 nucleotides are TGTGCCAGCGGGGCCTCCTCAACTAATGAAAAACTGTTTTTT.

This rearrangement joins TRBV2 to TRBJ2-1, with D maybe TRBD1 (6 bases). CDR1 is SNHLY, CDR2 FYNNEI, per germline. Trimming removed 7 bases at V and 7 bases at J, with 17 bases between. This CDR3 comprises 14 residues. CDR3 region: CASITTGLSNEQFF. In nucleotides, the CDR3 is TGTGCCAGCATAACCACAGGGCTTTCGAATGAGCAGTTCTTC.

The chain links TRBV5-1 to TRBJ1-2; D gene ambiguous. The CDR3 contains 13 residues. Between the trimmed V and J ends, which lost 4 bases and 8 bases, there was a span of 15 bases. The V gene's germline CDR1 is SGHRS and CDR2 YFSETQ. DNA for the CDR3: TGCGCCAGCAGCGCGGGGAAGTGGTACGGCTACACCTTC. It is translated as CASSAGKWYGYTF. The full variable domain, rest sourced from reference TRBV5-1 and TRBJ1-2, is KAGVTQTPRYLIKTRGQQVTLSCSPISGHRSVSWYQQTPGQGLQFLFEYFSETQRNKGNFPGRFSGRQFSNSRSEMNVSTLELGDSALYLCASSAGKWYGYTFGSGTRLTVV.

Points on this clone: The identical CDR3 is also encoded by other nucleotide sequences in the sample. V gene TRBV5-1 combines with J gene TRBJ1-5, with unresolved D. With 4 bases removed from V and 4 bases from J, the gap between germline ends came to 12 bases. The CDR3 extends over 14 amino acids. Germline CDR1 reads SGHRS; CDR2 reads YFSETQ. CDR3 sequence: CASSPGRDNQPQHF. The CDR3 DNA is TGCGCCAGCAGCCCGGGGAGGGATAATCAGCCCCAGCATTTT.

The V and J genes are TRBV30 and TRBJ2-7; 7 positions match TRBD2. J lost 2 bases, V lost 2 bases, and 6 bases had no gene match. Looked up from germline, CDR1 is GTSNPN and CDR2 is SVGIG (reference sequence). The CDR3 has 14 amino acids. The CDR3 sequence: CAWSLKRDPYEQYF. CDR3 nucleotides: TGTGCCTGGAGTCTAAAGCGGGACCCCTACGAGCAGTACTTC.

J is TRBJ2-5 and V is TRBV7-2; 7 bases map to TRBD2. CDR1 and CDR2 from the germline V gene are SGHTA and FQGNSA. Trimming at V came to 6 bases and at J to 5 bases, leaving 3 bases not matched to a gene. This CDR3 has 12 amino acids. This CDR3 is CASRGGAETQYF. The DNA for the CDR3 is TGTGCCAGCAGGGGAGGGGCGGAGACCCAGTACTTC.

The CDR3 DNA reads as TGCGCCAGCAGTGATGGCTACTCTGGAAACACCATATATTTT. As protein: CASSDGYSGNTIYF. The chain uses TRBV5-1 and TRBJ1-3; no firm D call. The CDR3 is 14 residues long. Germline V gene sequence: CDR1 SGHRS, CDR2 YFSETQ. Trimming shortened V by 5 bases and J by 0 bases, and 9 bases separated the two germline ends.

This chain connects TRBV5-4 to TRBJ2-1; D unclear. CDR3 length: 14 amino acids. Germline CDR1 reads SGHNT; CDR2 reads YYREEE (reference sequence). The V end lost 0 bases, the J end lost 5 bases, and 9 bases lay between the germline ends. CDR3 amino acids: CASSLGLSNNEQFF. The CDR3 bases are TGTGCCAGCAGCTTGGGGCTTTCTAACAATGAGCAGTTCTTC. The entire variable domain, with the rest obtained from reference TRBV5-4 and TRBJ2-1, is as follows: ETGVTQSPTHLIKTRGQQVTLRCSSQSGHNTVSWYQQALGQGPQFIFQYYREEENGRGNFPPRFSGLQFPNYSSELNVNALELDDSALYLCASSLGLSNNEQFFGPGTRLTVL.

The rearrangement uses TRBV4-3 and TRBJ2-2, with unresolved D. This CDR3 is 15 amino acids long. Germline V lookup: CDR1 LGHNA, CDR2 YSLEER. Trimming pared 0 bases from V and 1 base from J, leaving 6 bases between. The CDR3 protein is CASSQDLRNTGELFF. The CDR3 nucleotides are TGCGCCAGCAGCCAAGATCTGAGGAACACCGGGGAGCTGTTTTTT.

V is TRBV7-8 and J is TRBJ1-1, with unresolved D. The CDR3 totals 14 residues. CDR1 and CDR2 (germline): SGHVS, FQNEAQ. Trimming removed 5 bases from V and 0 bases from J, with 10 bases in between. The CDR3 here is CASSLVAMNTEAFF. The DNA of the CDR3 is TGTGCCAGCAGCCTGGTGGCCATGAACACTGAAGCTTTCTTT.

This clone was seen once. The chain recombines TRBV7-6 with TRBJ2-7; D tentatively fits TRBD1 or TRBD2 (5 bases each). The CDR3 loop spans 13 amino acids. Germline V gene data show CDR1 as SGHVS and CDR2 as FNYEAQ. The V gene lost 5 bases and the J gene lost 4 bases, with 12 bases spanning the gap. As DNA, the CDR3 is TGTGCCAGCAGCCCCAGGGACGTTTACGAGCAGTACTTC. This translates into CASSPRDVYEQYF.

The chain links TRBV5-1 to TRBJ2-3; tentatively, D is TRBD1 (6 bases). The V gene lost 4 bases and the J gene lost 0 bases, with 27 bases spanning the gap. Germline V gene sequence: CDR1 SGHRS, CDR2 YFSETQ. The CDR3 is made up of 20 amino acids. The chain's CDR3 is CASSPPVYSRRQGSTDTQYF. DNA of the CDR3: TGCGCCAGCAGCCCCCCAGTTTATAGCCGGCGGCAGGGGAGCACAGATACGCAGTATTTT.

The CDR3 loop is CASSVGRARTGELFF. CDR3 coding DNA: TGTGCCAGCAGCGTCGGCAGGGCACGGACCGGGGAGCTGTTTTTT. The rearrangement joins TRBV9 to TRBJ2-2; possible D gene TRBD1, 5 bases. V dropped 2 bases and J dropped 5 bases, with 13 bases sitting between them. The V gene's germline CDR1 is SGDLS and CDR2 YYNGEE. The CDR3 contains 15 residues. Supplemented by reference TRBV9 and TRBJ2-2, the full variable domain reads DSGVTQTPKHLITATGQRVTLRCSPRSGDLSVYWYQQSLDQGLQFLIQYYNGEERAKGNILERFSAQQFPDLHSELNLSSLELGDSALYFCASSVGRARTGELFFGEGSRLTVL.

The J gene is TRBJ2-1, the V gene TRBV30; D is perhaps TRBD2 (6 bases). Germline-derived CDR1 and CDR2 are GTSNPN and SVGIG (reference sequence). The CDR3 sequence is 13 residues long. Between the trimmed V and J ends, which lost 3 bases and 4 bases, there was a span of 10 bases. CDR3 in DNA: TGTGCCTGGAGCGGGACTCTTTACAATGAGCAGTTCTTC. It translates to CAWSGTLYNEQFF.

The CDR3 DNA sequence: TGTGCCAGCAGTTCTTCTTCCAGGTCCCCCGGGGAGCTGTTTTTT. As protein: CASSSSSRSPGELFF. The V call is TRBV28, the J call TRBJ2-2, with unresolved D. With 4 bases removed from V and 6 bases from J, the gap between germline ends came to 15 bases. CDR1 and CDR2 from the germline V gene are MDHEN and SYDVKM. CDR3 size: 15 residues.

This chain joins TRBV7-2 and TRBJ1-2, with 7 positions matching TRBD1. Germline V lookup: CDR1 SGHTA, CDR2 FQGNSA. This CDR3 is built from 15 residues. V lost 4 bases and J lost 5; bases outside the gene matches: 10. The CDR3: CASSSRPGTEYGYTF. The CDR3 nucleotides read TGTGCCAGCAGCTCACGTCCCGGGACAGAGTATGGCTACACCTTC.

This chain links TRBV7-9 with TRBJ1-1; D might be TRBD1 (5 bases). CDR1 SEHNR and CDR2 FQNEAQ come from the germline V gene (reference sequence). Deletions cut 8 bases from V and 0 bases from J, with 16 bases between. The CDR3 extends over 15 amino acids. The CDR3 nucleotides read TGTGCCAGCGGACCACGGGAGGGGTTGAACACTGAAGCTTTCTTT. Translated, it gives CASGPREGLNTEAFF.

The J gene is TRBJ1-2, the V gene TRBV19; D possibly corresponds to TRBD1 (5 bases). The CDR3 runs to 15 residues. Per germline, CDR1 LNHDA and CDR2 SQIVND (reference sequence). Trimming cost V 3 bases and J 6 bases, with 17 bases left between them. CDR3 region: CASSIGGGVFHGYTF. Here the CDR3 DNA reads TGTGCCAGTAGTATCGGGGGAGGGGTTTTCCATGGCTACACCTTC.